This T cell receptor (beta chain) is from a study of blood T cell repertoires in COVID-19. Trimming removed 9 bases at V and 1 base at J, with 15 bases between. The CDR3 contains 16 residues. From germline, CDR1 is KGHDR and CDR2 SFDVKD. Clones were read by immunoSEQ multiplex PCR, and TCRdb kept only the in-frame ones, dropping some. Of approximately 490,000 clones in the sample, 88% are singletons; the top ten hold around 7.9%. Recruitment covered about two dozen US areas and drew participants whose ages spanned about 18 to 90 years. Self-reported history from a screening survey and questionnaire set each donor's cohort.

This receptor was taken from a woman in her fifties or sixties who had recovered from COVID-19. The chain couples TRBV24-1 to TRBJ2-6, with TRBD1 as a possible D gene (7 bases). The material sequenced was PBMCs or T cells enriched from blood (not recorded which). This CDR3 is CATSPGGQSGANVLTF. Written as DNA, the CDR3 is TGTGCCACCTCGCCCGGGGGACAGTCTGGGGCCAACGTCCTGACTTTC.